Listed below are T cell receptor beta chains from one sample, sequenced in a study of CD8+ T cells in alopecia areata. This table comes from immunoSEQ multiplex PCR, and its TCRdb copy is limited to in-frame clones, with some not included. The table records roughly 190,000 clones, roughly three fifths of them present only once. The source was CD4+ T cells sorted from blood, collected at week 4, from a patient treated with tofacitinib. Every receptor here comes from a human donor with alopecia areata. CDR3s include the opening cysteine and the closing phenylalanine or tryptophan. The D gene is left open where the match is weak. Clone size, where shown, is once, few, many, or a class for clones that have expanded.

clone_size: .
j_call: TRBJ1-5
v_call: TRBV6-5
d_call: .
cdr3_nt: TGTGCCAGCACCACGGGCGGTCAGCCCCAGCATTTT
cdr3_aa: CASTTGGQPQHF

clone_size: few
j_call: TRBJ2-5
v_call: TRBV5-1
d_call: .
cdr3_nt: TGCGCCAGCAGCCACTCCCAAGAGACCCAGTACTTC
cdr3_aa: CASSHSQETQYF

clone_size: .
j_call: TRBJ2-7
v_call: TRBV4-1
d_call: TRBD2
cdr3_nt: TGCGCCAGCAGCCAAGAGGGTCCTAGCGGGAGCTACGAGCAGTACTTC
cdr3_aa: CASSQEGPSGSYEQYF

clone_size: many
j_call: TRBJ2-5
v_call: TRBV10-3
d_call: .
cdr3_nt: TGTGCCATCAGTGAGCCCAACCAAGAGACCCAGTACTTC
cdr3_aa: CAISEPNQETQYF

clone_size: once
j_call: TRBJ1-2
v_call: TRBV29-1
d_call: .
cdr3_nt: TGCAGCGTTGAATTCGGGGTCGGTGGCTACACCTTC
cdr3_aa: CSVEFGVGGYTF

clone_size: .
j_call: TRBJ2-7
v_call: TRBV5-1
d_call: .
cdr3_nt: TGCGCCAGCAGCTTTACATCGCGCGGTACGGGCACTCTGTACTTC
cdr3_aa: CASSFTSRGTGTLYF

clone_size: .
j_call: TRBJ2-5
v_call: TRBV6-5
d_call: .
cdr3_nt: TGTGCCAGCAGTTCCTGGACAGAAGAGACCCAGTACTTC
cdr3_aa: CASSSWTEETQYF

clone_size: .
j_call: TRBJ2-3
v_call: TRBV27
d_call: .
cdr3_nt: TGTGCCAGCAGTTTAGTCACAGATACGCAGTATTTT
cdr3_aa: CASSLVTDTQYF

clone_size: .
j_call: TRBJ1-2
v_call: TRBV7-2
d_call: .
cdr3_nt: TGTGCCAGCAGCTTCAGGAAAAGCTACACCTTC
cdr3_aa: CASSFRKSYTF

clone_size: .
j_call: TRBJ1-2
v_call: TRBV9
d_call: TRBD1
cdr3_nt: TGTGCCAGCAGCCTGGGACAGGGTGGGAGCTACACCTTC
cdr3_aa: CASSLGQGGSYTF

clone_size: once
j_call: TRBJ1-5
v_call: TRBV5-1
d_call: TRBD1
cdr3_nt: TGCGCCAGCAGCTTGAATACAGGGGGCGGTCAGCCCCAGCATTTT
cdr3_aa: CASSLNTGGGQPQHF

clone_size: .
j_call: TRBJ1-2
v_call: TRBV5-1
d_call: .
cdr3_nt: TGCGCCAGCAGCCCAGGGGATAACTATGGCTACACCTTC
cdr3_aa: CASSPGDNYGYTF

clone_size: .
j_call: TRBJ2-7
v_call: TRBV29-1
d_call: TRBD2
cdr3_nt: TGCAGCGTAACCGGACTAGCGGGACTCTCCTACGAGCAGTACTTC
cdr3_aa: CSVTGLAGLSYEQYF

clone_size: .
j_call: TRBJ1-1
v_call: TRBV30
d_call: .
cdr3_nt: TGTGCCTGGGCCCCCCTAGACACTGAAGCTTTCTTT
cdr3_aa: CAWAPLDTEAFF

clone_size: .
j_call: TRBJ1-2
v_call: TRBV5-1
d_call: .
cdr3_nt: TGCGCCAGCAGCTTGGGAGTTCGATCGGATGGCTACACCTTC
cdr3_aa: CASSLGVRSDGYTF

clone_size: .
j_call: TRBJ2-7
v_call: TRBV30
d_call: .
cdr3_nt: TGTGCCTGGAGATTTTCCACGGGGGTGTCCTACGAGCAGTACTTC
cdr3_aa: CAWRFSTGVSYEQYF

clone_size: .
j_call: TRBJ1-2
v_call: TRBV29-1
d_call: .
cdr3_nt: TGCAGCGTTGACATCGGGGTTGGTGGCTACACCTTC
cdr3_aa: CSVDIGVGGYTF

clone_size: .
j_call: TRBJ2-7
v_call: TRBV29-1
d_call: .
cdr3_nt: TGCAGCGCCCTTTTGGGGGCCTACGAGCAGTACTTC
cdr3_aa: CSALLGAYEQYF

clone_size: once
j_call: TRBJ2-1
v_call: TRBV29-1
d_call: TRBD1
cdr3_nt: TGCAGCGCAGTCCGGGACAGGGGTGAGCAGTTCTTC
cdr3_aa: CSAVRDRGEQFF

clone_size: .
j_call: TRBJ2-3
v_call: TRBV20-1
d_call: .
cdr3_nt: TGCAGTGCGCCGAGCGCAGATACGCAGTATTTT
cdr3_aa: CSAPSADTQYF

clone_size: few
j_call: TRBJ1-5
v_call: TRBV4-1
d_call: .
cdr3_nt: TGCGCCAGCAGCCAAGATTGGGGGGGACTGCCCCAGCATTTT
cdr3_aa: CASSQDWGGLPQHF

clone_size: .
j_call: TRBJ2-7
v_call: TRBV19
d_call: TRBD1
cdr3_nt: TGTGCTTGTCAGGGACAGGGTTCCTACGAGCAGTACTTC
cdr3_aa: CACQGQGSYEQYF

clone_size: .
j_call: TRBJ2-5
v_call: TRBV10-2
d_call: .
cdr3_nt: TGCGCCAGCCAAGGTTACCAAGAGACCCAGTACTTC
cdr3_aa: CASQGYQETQYF

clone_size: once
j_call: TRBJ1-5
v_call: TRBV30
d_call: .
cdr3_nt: TGTGCCTGGAGTCTGGTCCGGGGCCAGCCCCAGCATTTT
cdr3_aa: CAWSLVRGQPQHF

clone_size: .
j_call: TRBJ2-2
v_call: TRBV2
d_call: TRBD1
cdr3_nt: TGTGCCAGCAGTGCTAGGACAGGGAGAGCCGGGGAGCTGTTTTTT
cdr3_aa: CASSARTGRAGELFF

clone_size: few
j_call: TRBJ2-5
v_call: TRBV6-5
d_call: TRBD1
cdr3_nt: TGTGCCAGCAGATTCGGGACAGGGTCGGAGACCCAGTACTTC
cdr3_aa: CASRFGTGSETQYF

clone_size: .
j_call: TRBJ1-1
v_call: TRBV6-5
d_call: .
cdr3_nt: TGTGCCAGCAGGCCCCATGGACAGACGAACACTGAAGCTTTCTTT
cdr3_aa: CASRPHGQTNTEAFF

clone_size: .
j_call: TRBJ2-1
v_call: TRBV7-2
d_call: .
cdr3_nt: TGTGCCAGCAGCTTAGCCGCGGTCCGGAGAGGCGGTGAGCAGTTCTTC
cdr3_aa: CASSLAAVRRGGEQFF

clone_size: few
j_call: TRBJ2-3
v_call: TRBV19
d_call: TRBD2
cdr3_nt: TGTGCCAGTAGTATAGTCGGCGCGGGAGATACGACAGATACGCAGTATTTT
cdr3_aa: CASSIVGAGDTTDTQYF

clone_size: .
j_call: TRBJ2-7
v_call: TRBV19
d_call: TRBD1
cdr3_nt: TGTGCCAGTAGTACCCACGACAGGGTCTCCTACGAGCAGTACTTC
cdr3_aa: CASSTHDRVSYEQYF

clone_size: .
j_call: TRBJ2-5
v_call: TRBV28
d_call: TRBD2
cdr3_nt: TGTGCCAGCAGTTTTGGAGCGGGGGGGTACCAAGAGACCCAGTACTTC
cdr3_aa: CASSFGAGGYQETQYF

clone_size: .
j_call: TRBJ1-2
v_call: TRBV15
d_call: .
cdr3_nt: TGTGCCACCAGCAGCCAAGCGGGCTATGGCTATGGCTACACCTTC
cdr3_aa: CATSSQAGYGYGYTF

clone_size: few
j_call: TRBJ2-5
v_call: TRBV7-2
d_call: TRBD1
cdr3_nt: TGTGCCAGCAGCTCCGGGACAGGGGCAACCCAGTACTTC
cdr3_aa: CASSSGTGATQYF

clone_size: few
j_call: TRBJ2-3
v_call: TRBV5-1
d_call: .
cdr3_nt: TGCGCCAGCAGCCTGCAGGGGTTGGCAGATACGCAGTATTTT
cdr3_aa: CASSLQGLADTQYF

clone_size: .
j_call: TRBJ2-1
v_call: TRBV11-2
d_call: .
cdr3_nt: TGTGCCAGCAGCTTAGCCGGGACTCAGGACAATGAGCAGTTCTTC
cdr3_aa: CASSLAGTQDNEQFF

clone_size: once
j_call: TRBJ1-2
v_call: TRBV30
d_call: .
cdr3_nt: TGTGCCTGGAGTTCAACGGGACGCAGCTATGGCTACACCTTC
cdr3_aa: CAWSSTGRSYGYTF

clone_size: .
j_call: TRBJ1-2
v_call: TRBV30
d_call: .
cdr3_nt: TGTGCCTGGGGCGGAGGGAACGGCTACACCTTC
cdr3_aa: CAWGGGNGYTF

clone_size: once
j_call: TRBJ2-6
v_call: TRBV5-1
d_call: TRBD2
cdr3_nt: TGCGCCAGCAGCAAACTAGCGGGAGGCGTCAGTGCTTCTGGGGCCAACGTCCTGACTTTC
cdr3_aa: CASSKLAGGVSASGANVLTF

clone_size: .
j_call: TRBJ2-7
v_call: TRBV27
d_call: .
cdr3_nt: TGTGCCAGCAGTTGGGGGCAGGGGACCACCTACGAGCAGTACTTC
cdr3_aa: CASSWGQGTTYEQYF

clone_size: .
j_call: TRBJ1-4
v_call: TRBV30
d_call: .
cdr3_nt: TGTGCCTGGAAGCAGGGGAGAGGCGAAAAACTGTTTTTT
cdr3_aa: CAWKQGRGEKLFF

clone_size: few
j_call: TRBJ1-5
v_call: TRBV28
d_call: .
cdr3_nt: TGTGCCAGTAGAACAGACCGGAATCAGCCCCAGCATTTT
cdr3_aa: CASRTDRNQPQHF

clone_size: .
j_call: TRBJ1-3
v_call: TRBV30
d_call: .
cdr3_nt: TGTGCCTGGAGTGTTGGGGGGCCTGGAAACACCATATATTTT
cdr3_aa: CAWSVGGPGNTIYF

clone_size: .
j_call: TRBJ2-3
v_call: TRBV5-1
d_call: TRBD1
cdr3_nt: TGCGCCAGCAGCTTCGGACAGGTCAGCACAGATACGCAGTATTTT
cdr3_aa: CASSFGQVSTDTQYF

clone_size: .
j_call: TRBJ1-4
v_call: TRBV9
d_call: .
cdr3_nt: TGTGCCAGCAGCCCACACCAAGGTGGGGGGGAAAAACTGTTTTTT
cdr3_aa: CASSPHQGGGEKLFF

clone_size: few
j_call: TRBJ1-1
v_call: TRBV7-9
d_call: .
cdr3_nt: TGTGCCAGCAGCTTAATTGGGACAAGCGACATGAACACTGAAGCTTTCTTT
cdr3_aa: CASSLIGTSDMNTEAFF

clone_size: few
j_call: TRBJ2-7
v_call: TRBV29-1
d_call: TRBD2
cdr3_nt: TGCAGCGTCGGGACTACCTACGAGCAGTACTTC
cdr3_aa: CSVGTTYEQYF